This is a list of T cell receptor beta chains from one sample in a study of CD8+ T cells in alopecia areata. The method was immunoSEQ multiplex PCR; TCRdb's version includes in-frame clones alone and lacks a portion of them. The sample holds 25,000 or so clones; roughly half are singletons and the top ten take over 30%. What was sequenced was NKG2D-high CD8+ T cells sorted from blood. The receptors shown here come from a human donor with alopecia areata. Each CDR3 is given with its conserved first and last residue. Each record gives: CDR3 length, V gene, J gene, D gene, clone size, CDR3 protein, CDR3 DNA. The D gene is left open where the match is weak. The listing skips clone size in some rows; elsewhere it reads once, few, many or a size class.

CDR3 length: 13; V gene: TRBV5-1; J gene: TRBJ2-5; D gene: -; clone size: -; CDR3 protein: CASSLVPGETQYF; CDR3 DNA: TGCGCCAGCAGCTTGGTTCCGGGGGAGACCCAGTACTTC
CDR3 length: 18; V gene: TRBV5-6; J gene: TRBJ2-1; D gene: TRBD2; clone size: -; CDR3 protein: CASSLSGRGGSSYNEQFF; CDR3 DNA: TGTGCCAGCAGCTTGTCGGGGCGCGGCGGGAGCTCCTACAATGAGCAGTTCTTC
CDR3 length: 15; V gene: TRBV28; J gene: TRBJ2-7; D gene: -; clone size: -; CDR3 protein: CASSQVRGIIYEQYF; CDR3 DNA: TGTGCCAGCAGTCAGGTCCGAGGGATCATCTACGAGCAGTACTTC
CDR3 length: 15; V gene: TRBV6-6; J gene: TRBJ2-7; D gene: -; clone size: -; CDR3 protein: CASSYSGDITYEQYF; CDR3 DNA: TGTGCCAGCAGTTACTCCGGGGATATAACCTACGAGCAGTACTTC
CDR3 length: 13; V gene: TRBV5-5; J gene: TRBJ2-3; D gene: -; clone size: large; CDR3 protein: CASSFDIRVTQYF; CDR3 DNA: TGTGCCAGCAGCTTCGACATCAGGGTTACGCAGTATTTT
CDR3 length: 17; V gene: TRBV5-1; J gene: TRBJ1-1; D gene: TRBD1; clone size: once; CDR3 protein: CASSLGTGGGTNTEAFF; CDR3 DNA: TGCGCCAGCAGCTTGGGGACAGGGGGAGGAACGAACACTGAAGCTTTCTTT
CDR3 length: 15; V gene: TRBV9; J gene: TRBJ2-1; D gene: -; clone size: -; CDR3 protein: CASSVEADPYNEQFF; CDR3 DNA: TGTGCCAGCAGCGTAGAGGCAGACCCCTACAATGAGCAGTTCTTC
CDR3 length: 16; V gene: TRBV29-1; J gene: TRBJ2-7; D gene: -; clone size: -; CDR3 protein: CSVTGGPQAIGYEQYF; CDR3 DNA: TGCAGCGTTACCGGAGGTCCCCAGGCCATTGGGTACGAGCAGTACTTC
CDR3 length: 14; V gene: TRBV28; J gene: TRBJ1-1; D gene: -; clone size: few; CDR3 protein: CASSPTTLNTEAFF; CDR3 DNA: TGTGCCAGCAGCCCAACTACCCTGAACACTGAAGCTTTCTTT
CDR3 length: 17; V gene: TRBV10-3; J gene: TRBJ2-3; D gene: TRBD1; clone size: once; CDR3 protein: CAISAPRDSSSTDTQYF; CDR3 DNA: TGTGCCATCAGTGCCCCCCGGGACAGCTCTAGCACAGATACGCAGTATTTT
CDR3 length: 15; V gene: TRBV25-1; J gene: TRBJ1-1; D gene: -; clone size: -; CDR3 protein: CASSTRERSNTEAFF; CDR3 DNA: TGTGCCAGCAGTACCAGGGAACGGTCCAACACTGAAGCTTTCTTT
CDR3 length: 14; V gene: TRBV6-5; J gene: TRBJ1-3; D gene: -; clone size: -; CDR3 protein: CASSLTASGNTIYF; CDR3 DNA: TGTGCCAGCAGTTTAACAGCGAGCGGAAACACCATATATTTT
CDR3 length: 13; V gene: TRBV27; J gene: TRBJ2-5; D gene: -; clone size: -; CDR3 protein: CASRRGHQETQYF; CDR3 DNA: TGTGCCAGCAGACGGGGACACCAAGAGACCCAGTACTTC
CDR3 length: 13; V gene: TRBV13; J gene: TRBJ2-7; D gene: -; clone size: few; CDR3 protein: CASSSGRGYEQYF; CDR3 DNA: TGTGCCAGCAGCTCGGGGCGGGGATACGAGCAGTACTTC
CDR3 length: 17; V gene: TRBV4-1; J gene: TRBJ2-7; D gene: -; clone size: -; CDR3 protein: CASSQDYRRDSSYEQYF; CDR3 DNA: TGCGCCAGCAGCCAAGATTACCGCAGGGACTCCTCCTACGAGCAGTACTTC
CDR3 length: 17; V gene: TRBV29-1; J gene: TRBJ2-1; D gene: -; clone size: -; CDR3 protein: CSVEGAWGLQSYNEQFF; CDR3 DNA: TGCAGCGTTGAAGGGGCCTGGGGGCTTCAGTCCTACAATGAGCAGTTCTTC